These 24 T cell receptor beta chains share one sample of origin, sequenced in a study of shared clonotypes between healthy human individuals. Produced via immunoSEQ multiplex PCR; TCRdb's table is partial and in-frame only. The sample lists about 2 million clones, over 85% seen once, with 0.13% in the top ten. The source material was naive CD4+ T cells sorted from blood. Indicated subset: CD45RA+ positively selected. The receptor set was obtained from a man between 18 and 29 years old in good health.

V usage is TRBV6-6 and J usage is TRBJ1-6; no reliable D call. V gave up 0 bases and J gave up 9 bases, with 12 bases separating them. This CDR3 has 15 amino acids. Per germline, CDR1 MNHNY and CDR2 SVGAGI (reference sequence). The CDR3 region is CASSYSLGAGSPLHF. CDR3 nucleotides: TGTGCCAGCAGTTACTCCTTGGGCGCGGGTTCACCCCTCCACTTT.

Remarks on this clone: Other nucleotide sequences from this sample produce the same CDR3. V is TRBV7-8 and J is TRBJ1-5, with D uncertain. Deletions cut 0 bases from V and 1 base from J, with 4 bases between. Germline CDR1 is SGHVS and CDR2 is FQNEAQ. CDR3 length: 14 residues. The CDR3 protein is CASSLAESNQPQHF. DNA for the CDR3: TGTGCCAGCAGCTTAGCGGAGAGCAATCAGCCCCAGCATTTT.

This chain links TRBV25-1 with TRBJ1-1; a possible D gene is TRBD1 (5 bases). The CDR3 loop spans 15 amino acids. Trimming shortened V by 4 bases and J by 0 bases, and 12 bases separated the two germline ends. The germline CDR1 and CDR2 sequences are MGHDK and SYGVNS. CDR3 bases: TGTGCCAGCAGTGTGGCCGGGACGGTGAACACTGAAGCTTTCTTT. Translating gives CASSVAGTVNTEAFF.

The rearrangement uses TRBV7-2 and TRBJ2-3, with D perhaps matching TRBD1 (5 bases). Per the germline V gene, CDR1 is SGHTA and CDR2 is FQGNSA. With 3 bases removed from V and 8 bases from J, the gap between germline ends came to 9 bases. The CDR3 totals 12 residues. In DNA form, the CDR3 reads TGTGCCAGCAGCTTCGCCCAGGGTACGCAGTATTTT. Its protein product is CASSFAQGTQYF.

This clone was detected once. The chain couples TRBV5-1 to TRBJ1-5; 7 nucleotides align to TRBD1. Unmatched junction bases numbered 5, after V lost 2 bases and J lost 6 bases. The CDR3 is 14 amino acids. From germline, CDR1 is SGHRS and CDR2 YFSETQ. This CDR3 reads CASSFKGGGQPQHF. The CDR3 DNA reads TGCGCCAGCAGCTTTAAAGGGGGCGGTCAGCCCCAGCATTTT. Complete variable domain (other parts from reference TRBV5-1 and TRBJ1-5): KAGVTQTPRYLIKTRGQQVTLSCSPISGHRSVSWYQQTPGQGLQFLFEYFSETQRNKGNFPGRFSGRQFSNSRSEMNVSTLELGDSALYLCASSFKGGGQPQHFGDGTRLSIL.

The chain is built from TRBV6-5 and TRBJ2-7; D gene uncertain. Germline lookup yields CDR1 MNHEY and CDR2 SVGAGI. Trimming took off 0 bases at V and 7 bases at J, with 4 bases between the two ends. The CDR3 consists of 11 residues. The CDR3 reads CASSYSREQYF. CDR3 DNA sequence: TGTGCCAGCAGTTACTCGAGGGAGCAGTACTTC.

CDR3 in DNA: TGTGCCAGCAGCTTAGTGAGTTTCGGTTCGGGCACAGATACGCAGTATTTT. The encoded protein is CASSLVSFGSGTDTQYF. This chain uses TRBV7-2 with TRBJ2-3; D not resolved. This CDR3 contains 17 residues. The V end was cut by 1 base, the J end by 1 base, with 15 bases between. Germline lookup yields CDR1 SGHTA and CDR2 FQGNSA.

The rearrangement uses TRBV2 and TRBJ1-3; D unclear. The V end lost 0 bases, the J end lost 0 bases, and 9 bases lay between the germline ends. The length of the CDR3 is 16 residues. In germline, CDR1 is SNHLY, CDR2 FYNNEI. The CDR3 sequence is CASSEARALSGNTIYF. The CDR3 DNA reads TGTGCCAGCAGTGAAGCGCGGGCACTCTCTGGAAACACCATATATTTT.

The V gene is TRBV5-1, the J gene TRBJ2-1, with no clear D. V was cut by 0 bases and J by 10 bases, with 8 bases left in between. The CDR3 runs 12 residues. CDR1 and CDR2 from the germline V gene are SGHRS and YFSETQ. The CDR3 spells CASSLESGEQFF. DNA for the CDR3: TGCGCCAGCAGCTTGGAGTCCGGGGAGCAGTTCTTC.

The rearrangement links TRBV13 to TRBJ2-1; TRBD2 matches at 14 bases. J gave up 10 bases and V 4 bases, and 12 bases lay outside the gene matches. The CDR3 has 17 amino acids. Germline V gene sequence: CDR1 PRHDT, CDR2 FYEKMQ (reference sequence). The chain's CDR3 is CASSSSAGTSGRREQFF. CDR3 DNA: TGTGCCAGCAGCTCGTCAGCCGGGACTAGCGGGAGACGGGAGCAGTTCTTC.

The chain uses TRBV11-2 and TRBJ1-6; D not certain. Per the germline V gene, CDR1 is SGHAT and CDR2 is FQNNGV. Trimming pared 1 base from V and 9 bases from J, leaving 7 bases between. The length of the CDR3 is 13 residues. The CDR3 spells CASSLAAGSPLHF. CDR3 nucleotide sequence: TGTGCCAGCAGCTTAGCCGCAGGTTCACCCCTCCACTTT.

This clone was counted once. The V and J genes are TRBV5-6 and TRBJ1-2; 8 bases line up with TRBD1. The junction had 10 bases not matched to a gene; V was cut back by 4 bases and J by 2 bases. The V gene's germline CDR1 is SGHDT and CDR2 YYEEEE. CDR3 length: 16 residues. CDR3 in DNA: TGTGCCAGCAGCCCGGCCCCGGACAGGGTAAACTATGGCTACACCTTC. It translates to CASSPAPDRVNYGYTF.

The chain recombines TRBV4-1 with TRBJ2-3; TRBD1 matches at 8 bases. Germline lookup yields CDR1 MGHRA and CDR2 YSYEKL. CDR3 length: 17 amino acids. V lost 5 bases and J lost 4; bases outside the gene matches: 14. CDR3 sequence: CASSKQFGQGAADTQYF. The CDR3 DNA is TGCGCCAGCAGCAAACAATTCGGTCAGGGGGCCGCAGATACGCAGTATTTT.

The chain recombines TRBV10-3 with TRBJ2-2, with 10 positions matching TRBD2. J gave up 8 bases and V 11 bases, and 11 bases lay outside the gene matches. The germline CDR1 and CDR2 sequences are ENHRY and SYGVKD. There are 14 residues in the CDR3. CDR3 sequence (DNA): TGTGCCTCCCAGGGCCTAGCGGGAGCTGGGGAGCTGTTTTTT. This sequence encodes CASQGLAGAGELFF.

This clone was recorded once. The J gene is TRBJ2-1, the V gene TRBV10-3; 15 nucleotides agree with TRBD2. The V segment lost 2 bases and the J segment 7 bases; nucleotides outside the gene matches: 3. CDR3 size: 16 residues. Germline V gene sequence: CDR1 ENHRY, CDR2 SYGVKD. CDR3: CAISEMGLAGGNEQFF. CDR3 nucleotide sequence: TGTGCCATCAGTGAGATGGGACTAGCGGGAGGTAATGAGCAGTTCTTC.

This chain uses TRBV5-5 with TRBJ2-3, with 12 positions matching TRBD2. This CDR3 is built from 18 residues. Germline trimming cut 1 base from V and 2 bases from J; bases unmatched to any gene: 8. Germline V CDR1 and CDR2: SGHKS, YYEKEE (reference sequence). The DNA of the CDR3 is TGTGCCAGCAGCTTGAATCCTCGGACTAGCGGGAACACAGATACGCAGTATTTT. This translates into CASSLNPRTSGNTDTQYF.

Comment on this clone: Other DNA sequences in this specimen translate into the identical CDR3. This rearrangement joins TRBV9 to TRBJ2-7, with 11 positions matching TRBD1. Looked up from germline, CDR1 is SGDLS and CDR2 is YYNGEE. The CDR3 sequence is 14 residues long. The V and J ends lost 3 bases and 3 bases, in that order; junction bases with no gene match: 2. CDR3 in DNA: TGTGCCAGCAGCGCCGGGACAGGGGGCTACGAGCAGTACTTC. Translated: CASSAGTGGYEQYF.

The chain uses TRBV11-2 and TRBJ1-4; D gene unclear. V lost 3 bases and J 1 base, leaving 6 bases between the germline ends. The germline gives CDR1 SGHAT, CDR2 FQNNGV. The CDR3 length is 14 residues. The CDR3 region has the DNA TGTGCCAGCAGCTTGGCCGTAACTAATGAAAAACTGTTTTTT. Protein: CASSLAVTNEKLFF.

Here the CDR3 reads CASGRDAGSYEQYF. The CDR3, as DNA: TGTGCCAGCGGCCGGGACGCCGGCTCCTACGAGCAGTACTTC. The chain is built from TRBV7-9 and TRBJ2-7, with D perhaps matching TRBD1 or TRBD2 (5 bases each). V dropped 8 bases and J dropped 0 bases, with 14 bases sitting between them. Germline CDR1 is SEHNR and CDR2 is FQNEAQ (reference sequence). The CDR3 spans 14 residues.

The V gene is TRBV5-6, the J gene TRBJ2-1; 10 positions agree with TRBD2. The trim removed 0 bases at V and 8 bases at J, leaving 8 bases unmatched. This CDR3 comprises 16 residues. CDR1 is SGHDT, CDR2 YYEEEE, per germline. The CDR3 DNA reads as TGTGCCAGCAGCTTGGTTAGAGCGGGAGGGCTCGATGAGCAGTTCTTC. This codes for CASSLVRAGGLDEQFF.

This chain links TRBV7-9 with TRBJ2-3; 8 bases fit TRBD2. Unmatched junction bases numbered 15, after V lost 4 bases and J lost 6 bases. CDR3 size: 17 residues. The germline V gene encodes CDR1 SEHNR and CDR2 FQNEAQ (reference sequence). CDR3 coding DNA: TGTGCCAGCAGCTCCCCAAGCCCGGGGGGGACCTTGGATACGCAGTATTTT. It specifies CASSSPSPGGTLDTQYF.

As regards this clone: Other DNA sequences in this specimen translate into the identical CDR3. This chain joins TRBV7-9 and TRBJ1-2; tentatively, D is TRBD1 (6 bases). The CDR3 is made up of 14 amino acids. From germline, CDR1 is SEHNR and CDR2 FQNEAQ (reference sequence). V shed 1 base and J shed 4 bases, with 10 bases lying between them. CDR3 coding DNA: TGTGCCAGCAGCTTAGAAACAGGGAGCTATGGCTACACCTTC. This codes for CASSLETGSYGYTF.

The genes are TRBV19 and TRBJ2-5; weak D call: TRBD1 (5 bases). The CDR3 has 15 amino acids. Germline V gene data show CDR1 as LNHDA and CDR2 as SQIVND (reference sequence). Trimming cost V 5 bases and J 2 bases, with 15 bases left between them. CDR3 residues: CASSSVGARQETQYF. The CDR3 DNA reads TGTGCCAGTAGTTCAGTAGGGGCCAGGCAAGAGACCCAGTACTTC.

The chain combines TRBV6-1 with TRBJ1-2; D call uncertain. Trimming stripped 8 bases from V and 0 bases from J, with 10 bases between. The CDR3 loop spans 13 amino acids. Germline CDR1 is MNHNS and CDR2 is SASEGT. The CDR3 DNA follows: TGTGCCAGCTCGCAGAGGCCTAACTATGGCTACACCTTC. Translation gives CASSQRPNYGYTF.